Listed here are 22 T cell receptor beta chains from one sample, sequenced in a study of OX40 agonist ivuxolimab in advanced cancers. Sequencing used immunoSEQ multiplex PCR; TCRdb keeps in-frame clones, though not all of them. The profile shows around 70,000 clones, about 91% of them singletons. The sequencing used CD4+ or CD8+ T cells sorted from blood, collected in a trial of the OX40 agonist ivuxolimab. The receptors shown here come from an adult with an advanced solid tumor such as melanoma, head and neck, liver or kidney cancer.

The CDR3, as DNA: TGTGCCATCAGCCCGGGACCGCACAGGAACAATGAGCAGTTCTTC. Its protein is CAISPGPHRNNEQFF. J is TRBJ2-1 and V is TRBV10-3; TRBD1 or TRBD2 may be the D gene (5 bases each). Germline assignment: CDR1 ENHRY and CDR2 SYGVKD. V was shortened by 6 bases and J by 5 bases, with 17 bases between the two germline ends. The CDR3 has 15 amino acids.

This chain connects TRBV7-2 to TRBJ2-5; no clear D gene. CDR3 length: 13 residues. V was shortened by 2 bases and J by 3 bases, with 7 bases between the two germline ends. Germline lookup yields CDR1 SGHTA and CDR2 FQGNSA. CDR3 residues: CASSLFSEETQYF. The CDR3, as DNA: TGTGCCAGCAGCTTATTCAGCGAAGAGACCCAGTACTTC.

The gene calls are TRBV7-9 and TRBJ1-2, with D unclear. Trimming pared 1 base from V and 3 bases from J, leaving 6 bases between. Germline CDR1 reads SEHNR; CDR2 reads FQNEAQ (reference sequence). The CDR3 runs to 13 residues. The CDR3 nucleotides are TGTGCCAGCAGCTTAGGGCCCCACTATGGCTACACCTTC. Amino acids: CASSLGPHYGYTF.

This clone has a single count. This rearrangement joins TRBV7-8 to TRBJ2-5, with a possible D match to TRBD1 (6 bases). Trimming stripped 2 bases from V and 10 bases from J, with 11 bases between. The CDR3 consists of 12 residues. Germline V CDR1 and CDR2: SGHVS, FQNEAQ. In DNA form, the CDR3 reads TGTGCCAGCAGCTTACTAAGGGACAACCAGTACTTC. Translating gives CASSLLRDNQYF. Full variable domain (outside the CDR3, taken from reference TRBV7-8 and TRBJ2-5): GAGVSQSPRYKVAKRGQDVALRCDPISGHVSLFWYQQALGQGPEFLTYFQNEAQLDKSGLPSDRFFAERPEGSVSTLKIQRTQQEDSAVYLCASSLLRDNQYFGPGTRLLVL.

This clone has just one count. The chain combines TRBV5-1 with TRBJ2-4, with D possibly TRBD1 on 7 matching bases. V lost 2 bases to trimming and J lost 0 bases, with 18 bases between them. The V gene's germline CDR1 is SGHRS and CDR2 YFSETQ. CDR3 size: 18 residues. CDR3 residues: CASSFGQGGIVAKNIQYF. The CDR3 nucleotides read TGCGCCAGCAGCTTTGGGCAGGGGGGAATAGTAGCCAAAAACATTCAGTACTTC.

This clone was counted a few times. The chain joins TRBV2 to TRBJ2-7; D call uncertain. The CDR3 extends over 13 amino acids. V lost 4 bases, J lost 7 bases, and 14 bases lay in between. The germline gives CDR1 SNHLY, CDR2 FYNNEI. The DNA of the CDR3 is TGTGCCAGCAGTGGTGACGTCCAAGGTGAGCAGTACTTC. Its translation: CASSGDVQGEQYF.

As DNA, the CDR3 is TGTGCCAGCATGGACCGGGATGAGCAGTTCTTC. Translated: CASMDRDEQFF. The gene calls are TRBV6-5 and TRBJ2-1; D gene unclear. Trimming shortened V by 7 bases and J by 8 bases, and 9 bases separated the two germline ends. The CDR3 sequence is 11 residues long. CDR1 is MNHEY, CDR2 SVGAGI, per germline.

The chain employs TRBV18 and TRBJ2-4; D is perhaps TRBD1 (5 bases). The germline V gene has CDR1 KGHSH and CDR2 LQKENI. CDR3 size: 20 residues. V lost 0 bases to trimming and J lost 0 bases, with 21 bases between them. As DNA, the CDR3 is TGTGCCAGCTCACCACCGGTAACCAGGGCAGGGTGGGAAGCCAAAAACATTCAGTACTTC. Protein sequence: CASSPPVTRAGWEAKNIQYF.

The chain joins TRBV18 to TRBJ1-6, with TRBD1 matching 9 bases. V was pared by 8 bases and J by 11 bases, with 10 bases of the junction left unmatched. This CDR3 region has 14 residues. Germline values: CDR1 KGHSH, CDR2 LQKENI. CDR3 amino acids: CASALTGGSTPLHF. CDR3 bases: TGTGCCAGCGCCCTGACAGGGGGTTCGACACCCCTCCACTTT.

This chain links TRBV4-2 with TRBJ2-5; 9 bases map to TRBD2. Germline CDR1 is LGHNA and CDR2 is YNFKEQ. Trimming removed 2 bases from V and 5 bases from J; junction bases left unmatched: 3. CDR3 length: 14 residues. In DNA form, the CDR3 reads TGTGCCAGCAGCCAACGCGGGGGGGGCGAGACCCAGTACTTC. Residues: CASSQRGGGETQYF.

The genes are TRBV6-5 and TRBJ2-7; D gene unclear. Germline CDR1 and CDR2: MNHEY and SVGAGI. The V and J ends lost 5 bases and 0 bases respectively, with 14 bases between them. CDR3 size: 15 residues. The CDR3 DNA reads as TGTGCCAGCAGTATTCAGTTTGGGAACTCCTACGAGCAGTACTTC. Translated, it gives CASSIQFGNSYEQYF.

The chain recombines TRBV29-1 with TRBJ2-7; the D gene is possibly TRBD2 (7 bases). This CDR3 is 14 amino acids long. Deletions cut 5 bases from V and 1 base from J, with 15 bases between. CDR1 and CDR2 (germline): SQVTM, ANQGSEA. DNA of the CDR3: TGCAGCGTTTTTGGGGGGGGGCGGTCCTACGAGCAGTACTTC. It specifies CSVFGGGRSYEQYF.

The V call is TRBV6-6, the J call TRBJ1-2; TRBD1 matches 8 bases. V was clipped by 1 base and J by 3 bases; unmatched bases: 1. This CDR3 has 14 residues. CDR1 is MNHNY, CDR2 SVGAGI, per germline (reference sequence). The CDR3 loop reads CASSYLQGDYGYTF. The CDR3 DNA follows: TGTGCCAGCAGTTACTTACAGGGGGACTATGGCTACACCTTC.

The chain links TRBV28 to TRBJ2-2; D call uncertain. The CDR3 is 12 residues long. The ends were cut back, 5 bases at V and 4 bases at J, with 5 bases in the middle. The germline gives CDR1 MDHEN, CDR2 SYDVKM. CDR3 sequence reads: CASSPGTGELFF. The CDR3 DNA is TGTGCCAGCAGTCCTGGCACCGGGGAGCTGTTTTTT.

The rearrangement links TRBV6-5 to TRBJ1-2, with a tentative D call TRBD1 (6 bases). With 8 bases removed from V and 8 bases from J, the gap between germline ends came to 24 bases. This CDR3 spans 15 amino acids. Germline CDR1 is MNHEY and CDR2 is SVGAGI. Here the CDR3 DNA reads TGTGCCAGCTCCTCAGGGGAGGTTAGCCCCCGAGGCTACACCTTC. This gives the protein CASSSGEVSPRGYTF.

This chain connects TRBV6-6 to TRBJ2-7; a weak D match, TRBD2 (5 bases). Trimming took 7 bases from V and 2 from J, leaving 18 bases between them. Per the germline V gene, CDR1 is MNHNY and CDR2 is SVGAGI (reference sequence). The CDR3 extends over 15 amino acids. The CDR3 loop reads CASMRDLTVTYEQYF. The CDR3 region has the DNA TGTGCCAGCATGAGGGATTTGACCGTAACCTACGAGCAGTACTTC.

The V gene is TRBV19, the J gene TRBJ2-7; 13 bases fit TRBD2. CDR3 length: 18 residues. V lost 3 bases to trimming and J lost 4 bases; unmatched junction nucleotides: 12. In germline, CDR1 is LNHDA, CDR2 SQIVND (reference sequence). DNA for the CDR3: TGTGCCAGTAGTATGGGACTAGCGGGACCCTCGCGGGATTACGAGCAGTACTTC. It encodes CASSMGLAGPSRDYEQYF. Variable domain in full (rest from reference TRBV19 and TRBJ2-7): DGGITQSPKYLFRKEGQNVTLSCEQNLNHDAMYWYRQDPGQGLRLIYYSQIVNDFQKGDIAEGYSVSREKKESFPLTVTSAQKNPTAFYLCASSMGLAGPSRDYEQYFGPGTRLTVT.

The rearrangement links TRBV10-3 to TRBJ1-2; 7 positions match TRBD1. Germline V gene data show CDR1 as ENHRY and CDR2 as SYGVKD. With V trimmed by 7 bases and J by 3 bases, 5 bases remained unmatched. The CDR3 is made up of 13 amino acids. CDR3 sequence (DNA): TGTGCCATCACAACCGACAGGGACTATGGCTACACCTTC. It translates to CAITTDRDYGYTF.

The chain joins TRBV9 to TRBJ2-1; D may be TRBD2 (6 bases). Trimming pared 2 bases from V and 4 bases from J, leaving 7 bases between. This CDR3 contains 13 residues. Per the germline V gene, CDR1 is SGDLS and CDR2 is YYNGEE. For the CDR3, the DNA is TGTGCCAGCAGCGTTGGGACTTACAATGAGCAGTTCTTC. The encoded protein is CASSVGTYNEQFF.

The V call is TRBV25-1, the J call TRBJ1-3; D unclear. The V end was cut by 2 bases, the J end by 0 bases, with 8 bases between. Germline lookup yields CDR1 MGHDK and CDR2 SYGVNS. CDR3 length: 15 amino acids. The CDR3 nucleotides are TGTGCCAGCAGTGAAACAGTAGTCTCTGGAAACACCATATATTTT. Residues: CASSETVVSGNTIYF.

The rearrangement links TRBV7-9 to TRBJ1-1; D is unclear. Germline CDR1 and CDR2: SEHNR and FQNEAQ (reference sequence). Trimming removed 5 bases from V and 0 bases from J, with 13 bases in between. The CDR3 length is 15 residues. The CDR3 loop reads CASSPKMRVNTEAFF. The CDR3 nucleotides read TGTGCCAGCAGCCCCAAAATGAGAGTGAACACTGAAGCTTTCTTT. The variable domain in full, completed from reference TRBV7-9 and TRBJ1-1, reads DTGVSQNPRHKITKRGQNVTFRCDPISEHNRLYWYRQTLGQGPEFLTYFQNEAQLEKSRLLSDRFSAERPKGSFSTLEIQRTEQGDSAMYLCASSPKMRVNTEAFFGQGTRLTVV.

This rearrangement joins TRBV5-1 to TRBJ2-2; D gene uncertain. The V and J ends lost 4 bases and 5 bases respectively, with 15 bases between them. Germline CDR1 SGHRS, CDR2 YFSETQ. CDR3 length equals 15 residues. Written as DNA, the CDR3 is TGCGCCAGCAGCCCGCTCCCCGGGTTGACCGGGGAGCTGTTTTTT. It codes for CASSPLPGLTGELFF.